The source of this TCR beta chain is a study of Ad26.COV2.S vaccination and SARS-CoV-2 variants. Study summary: Trial arm assignment for the donor was COV1001 Ad26.COV2.S. Study-level points and caveats: There was a possibility that the TCR breadth and depth analyses underestimated total T cell responses.

Treatment in this sample: around 19 received Ad26.COV2.S at low or high dose, single or two shots; roughly five received placebo; per-sample allocation not given. Day 63 after the first injection of vaccine or placebo was the sampling time. Clones were read by immunoSEQ multiplex PCR, and TCRdb kept only the in-frame ones, dropping some. This table has hundreds of thousands of clones, about 86% appearing once. The CDR3 is 12 residues long. V was cut by 7 bases and J by 3 bases, with 10 bases left in between. CDR1 and CDR2 from the germline V gene are SNHLY and FYNNEI. As to this clone: Its antigen is not known.

Sequenced material: peripheral blood, taken in a trial of Ad26.COV2.S vaccine versus placebo. The clonotype originates from a person between 18 and 59 years old who received the Ad26.COV2.S COVID-19 vaccine or a placebo. The rearrangement links TRBV2 to TRBJ2-7; D is undetermined. DNA of the CDR3: TGTGCCAGCATAAGGGAAAACTACGAGCAGTACTTC. Translated, it gives CASIRENYEQYF.